The TCR beta chain described here comes from a study of cytomegalovirus exposure and HLA in healthy donors. Study outcomes and limitations: Presence/absence analyses supposed approximately even sequencing depth among donors. Sequencing had likely introduced a cluster of highly shared sequence variants as an artifact.

This PCR relied on a set of 60 Vbeta primers and 13 Jbeta primers. Libraries were prepared by immunoSEQ multiplex PCR; TCRdb keeps only in-frame clonotypes and omits some of them. The table has approximately 160,000 clones, about 77% seen once. Regarding this clone: Antigen specificity is unknown.

The CDR3 contains 14 residues. Trimming took 6 bases from V and 2 from J, leaving 13 bases between them. CDR1 and CDR2 (germline): LNHDA, SQIVND (reference sequence). This rearrangement joins TRBV19 to TRBJ1-2; a possible D gene is TRBD1 (6 bases). This sequence was found in a man aged 18 to 29 in good health and CMV-seropositive. The sample comprised PBMCs. Written as DNA, the CDR3 is TGTGCCAGTAGCCCCCCGAGGGGGAACTATGGCTACACCTTC. The encoded protein is CASSPPRGNYGYTF.